This T cell receptor beta chain was identified in a study of control samples from healthy donors and cancer patients. The V gene's germline CDR1 is MNHEY and CDR2 SVGAGI. This CDR3 region has 15 residues. The ends lost 6 bases at V and 4 bases at J; junction bases unmatched: 5. Profiling relied on immunoSEQ multiplex PCR, and the TCRdb table lists in-frame clones only, not all of them. The repertoire holds 200,000 or so clones, with roughly 94% as singletons. The genes are TRBV6-5 and TRBJ2-5, with TRBD2 matching 13 bases. What was sequenced was blood. The sequence derives from a man in his fifties or sixties in good health. The CDR3 DNA reads TGTGCCAGCAGCTCTGGGACTAGCGGGGTAGAGACCCAGTACTTC. This encodes CASSSGTSGVETQYF.